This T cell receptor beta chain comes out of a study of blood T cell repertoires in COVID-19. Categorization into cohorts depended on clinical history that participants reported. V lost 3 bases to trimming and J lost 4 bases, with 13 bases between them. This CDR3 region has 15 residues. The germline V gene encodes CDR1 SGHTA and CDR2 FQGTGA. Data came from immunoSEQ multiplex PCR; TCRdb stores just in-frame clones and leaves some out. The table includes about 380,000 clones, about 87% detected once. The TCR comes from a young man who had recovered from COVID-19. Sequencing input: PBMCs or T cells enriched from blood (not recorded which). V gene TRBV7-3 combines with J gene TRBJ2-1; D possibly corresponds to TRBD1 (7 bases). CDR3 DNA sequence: TGTGCCAGCAGCTTTCGGCAGGGGGGTTACAATGAGCAGTTCTTC. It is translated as CASSFRQGGYNEQFF.